This T cell receptor (beta chain) came from a study of T cell responses to AZD1222 COVID-19 vaccine. This CDR3 has 15 amino acids. CDR1 and CDR2 (germline): LNHDA, SQIVND (reference sequence). V was clipped by 6 bases and J by 0 bases, with 12 bases between them. In the case of this clone: The antigen remains undetermined.

Method: immunoSEQ multiplex PCR; TCRdb's copy keeps in-frame clones and lacks some. The sample includes about 170,000 clones, roughly 89% of them seen just once. Findings and caveats of the study: Samples come after the peak T cell response, not at day 14.

This clonotype was obtained from an adult in good health. The specimen comprised peripheral blood, sampled on day 0 of AZD1222 vaccination. V is TRBV19 and J is TRBJ1-5; possible D gene TRBD1, 5 bases. The CDR3 loop is CASSRQIYSNQPQHF. CDR3 DNA sequence: TGTGCCAGTAGCAGACAGATTTATAGCAATCAGCCCCAGCATTTT.